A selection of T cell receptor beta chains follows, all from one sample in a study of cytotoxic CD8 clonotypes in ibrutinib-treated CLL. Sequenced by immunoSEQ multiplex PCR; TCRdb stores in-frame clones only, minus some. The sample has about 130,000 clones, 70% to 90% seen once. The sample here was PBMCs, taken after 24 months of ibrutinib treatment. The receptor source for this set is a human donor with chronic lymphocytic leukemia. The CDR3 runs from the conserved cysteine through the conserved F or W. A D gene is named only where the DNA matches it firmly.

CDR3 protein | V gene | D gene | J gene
CASRTPGYEQYF | TRBV28 | . | TRBJ2-7
CASSSGQGARSAEAFF | TRBV5-4 | TRBD1 | TRBJ1-1
CSVGEPGQGPGGYTF | TRBV29-1 | TRBD1 | TRBJ1-2
CASSLGLGVDTGELFF | TRBV11-1 | TRBD2 | TRBJ2-2
CASSLASFGEQYF | TRBV14 | . | TRBJ2-7
CASSSTSGSRYEQYF | TRBV27 | TRBD2 | TRBJ2-7
CASSLPYSGNTIYF | TRBV7-2 | . | TRBJ1-3
CASSQVPTDTQYF | TRBV4-3 | . | TRBJ2-3
CASSLDPRGFHETQYF | TRBV7-9 | . | TRBJ2-5
CASSPLNRVTYNEQFF | TRBV28 | . | TRBJ2-1